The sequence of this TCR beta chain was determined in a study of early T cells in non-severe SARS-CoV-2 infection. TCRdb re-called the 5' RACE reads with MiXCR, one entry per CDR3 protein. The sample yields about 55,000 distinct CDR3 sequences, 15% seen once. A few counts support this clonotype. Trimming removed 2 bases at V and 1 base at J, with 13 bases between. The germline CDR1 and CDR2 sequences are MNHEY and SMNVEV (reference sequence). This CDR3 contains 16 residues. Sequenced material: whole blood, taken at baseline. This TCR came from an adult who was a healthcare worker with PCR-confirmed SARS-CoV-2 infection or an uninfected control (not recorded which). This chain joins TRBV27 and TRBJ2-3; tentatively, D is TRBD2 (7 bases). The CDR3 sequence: CASSLGRGPRTDTQYF. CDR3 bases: TGTGCCAGCAGTTTAGGGCGGGGGCCTCGCACAGATACGCAGTATTTT.